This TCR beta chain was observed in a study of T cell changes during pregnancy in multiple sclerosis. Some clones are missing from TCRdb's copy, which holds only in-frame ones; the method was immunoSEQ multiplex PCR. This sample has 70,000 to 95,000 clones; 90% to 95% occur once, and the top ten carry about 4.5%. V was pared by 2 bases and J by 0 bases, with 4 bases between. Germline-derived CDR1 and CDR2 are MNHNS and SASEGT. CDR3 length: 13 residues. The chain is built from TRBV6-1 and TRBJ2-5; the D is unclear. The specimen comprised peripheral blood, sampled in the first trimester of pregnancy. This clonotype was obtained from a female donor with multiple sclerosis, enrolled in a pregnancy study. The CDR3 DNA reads TGTGCCAGCAGTGAACTGTACCAAGAGACCCAGTACTTC. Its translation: CASSELYQETQYF.